The present T cell receptor (beta chain) was sequenced within a study of Graves' ophthalmopathy and Graves' hyperthyroidism (dated by TCRdb to the late 2010s). Notes on the research overall: Peripheral blood was collected at initial diagnosis, prior to any treatment. The study used TCR beta repertoire signatures to distinguish Graves' ophthalmopathy from Graves' hyperthyroidism and to predict progression to ophthalmopathy. In total, 135 blood samples were TCR-sequenced: around 42 ophthalmopathy, under 80 hyperthyroidism and some 17 hyperthyroidism-to-ophthalmopathy patients. To explore V-J signatures that distinguish ophthalmopathy from hyperthyroidism, a discovery set of around 100 patients was enrolled, made up of roughly 41 with ophthalmopathy and roughly 55 with stable hyperthyroidism. An independent validation cohort was composed of around 19 hyperthyroidism patients and about 17 patients who later progressed from hyperthyroidism to ophthalmopathy. In over five hyperthyroidism patients, T-cell repertoires of thyroid tissue and blood were compared. Once sampling was done, hyperthyroidism patients were given methimazole at a starting dose of 30 mg daily, while ophthalmopathy patients were given high-dose intravenous methylprednisolone. The roughly 90 discovery patients were divided at random into training and test sets in a 7:3 ratio. The study at large found these results: Ophthalmopathy was separated from stable hyperthyroidism by the 13-signature model with 87.88% sensitivity and less than 82% specificity in cross-validation and with 80%/75% in the test set. In validation, the model predicted ophthalmopathy progression with 70.59% sensitivity and 72% to 80% specificity; approximately 12 predicted patients were CT-confirmed with GO in a median of approximately six months. Sample size was not predetermined statistically, and investigators were not blinded to group allocation. Most of the expanded thyroid clonotypes with a frequency above 0.001 were also detected in blood, and it was suggested that the thyroid immune response may be reflected by blood repertoires.

Ophthalmopathy patients were characterized by moderately to severely active disease, a Clinical Activity Score of at least 3, a NOSPECS grade of at least 4, and a disease duration under 3 months. Patients with other autoimmune diseases, uncontrolled infections, pregnancy or lactation were excluded. Diagnosis relied on clinical symptoms, serum thyroxine, TRAb, thyroid ultrasound and orbital computed tomography. Using Ficoll-Paque density gradient centrifugation, PBMCs were isolated from less than 13 ml of fresh peripheral blood. Total RNA was extracted with Trizol reagent and quality-checked on an Agilent 2100 Bioanalyzer. With regard to this clonotype: No antigen is known for it. Per-base quality was not reported, and no clone a single base away is much larger than it.

For repertoire sequencing, TCR beta CDR3 regions were amplified from RNA transcripts. The first round was an RT-PCR using HTBI primers with the Qiagen OneStep RT-PCR kit, and this first round was followed by a second-round multiplex PCR, then size selection and purification. Libraries were sequenced paired-end with 100 bp reads on an Illumina HiSeq2000. The original methods were these. SOAPnuke was used to process the reads, removing any read that contained adapters or uncalled bases, had a mean Phred below 15, or lacked an exact match to the constant primer or identifier. High-quality paired reads were merged with COPE v1.2.5. Each unique nucleotide sequence was treated as a clonotype, and MiTCR v1.1 was used to align the clonotypes to the IMGT TRB V, D and J references. Only V-J combinations with frequency above 0.0001 were analysed, covering 98% to 99.2% of repertoires. For each V-J combination, a TCR clonal expansion and chaos score was defined as F50 clonal expansion divided by the chaos observed in the TCRdist matrix. Features were reduced by Welch's t-statistics and random forest to approximately 13 V-J combinations, which fed a naive Bayes classifier. The Morisita-Horn index was used to measure how similar the thyroid and blood repertoires were. The public reads were reprocessed in TCRdb via fastp at Q25 and MiXCR, keeping in-frame beta chains. When rows share a CDR3 protein, they turn into one entry using the most common DNA and genes. The V and J calls come from TCRdb's annotation, not from the publication. Across this sample there are under 200,000 distinct CDR3 sequences, with under 40% seen only once. The ten largest clones add up to around 5.8% of the sample.

This TCR was recovered from a woman aged 40 to 50 with Graves' ophthalmopathy. Donor details come from another sample of the same person, matched by shared clones. Sample: peripheral blood.

The sequence in DNA is TGCAGTGCTAGAGAATCCCTATCCTTGGGAGATCAGCCCCAGCATTTT. The encoded protein is CSARESLSLGDQPQHF. The receptor chain draws on TRBV20-1 and TRBJ1-5, with the D gene not confidently named. Measured from the cysteine to the phenylalanine, the CDR3 is 16 residues long. The retained sequence is limited to the CDR3, 48 bases, with the frame set at the first base. As encoded in the germline V gene (reference sequence), CDR1 is DFQATT while CDR2 is SNEGSKA. Relative to germline, V is 0 bases shorter and J is 5 bases shorter, with 17 bases between their ends.